This record covers a single T cell receptor (beta chain). This sample is drawn from a study of OX40 agonist ivuxolimab in advanced cancers. V lost 3 bases and J lost 7, with 10 bases in between. CDR1 is MDHEN and CDR2 is SYDVKM in the germline V gene. The CDR3 consists of 12 residues. Sequencing was performed with immunoSEQ multiplex PCR; in TCRdb, only in-frame clones are kept and a portion is missing. The table has approximately 160,000 clones, 94% seen once; the top ten hold around 0.33%. The starting material was CD4+ or CD8+ T cells sorted from blood, obtained in a trial of the OX40 agonist ivuxolimab. The receptor was derived from an adult with an advanced solid tumor such as melanoma, head and neck, liver or kidney cancer. The chain links TRBV28 to TRBJ2-7; D ambiguous. The CDR3 spells CASSFSVIEQYF. CDR3 bases: TGTGCCAGCAGTTTTTCGGTTATAGAGCAGTACTTC.